The rows below give T cell receptor beta chains drawn from one sample of a study of blood T cell repertoires in COVID-19. Here immunoSEQ multiplex PCR was the method, and the copy in TCRdb shows in-frame clones only, minus some. The table lists about 200,000 clones, less than 85% of them singletons. The sequenced sample was peripheral blood. Receptors originate from a woman aged 70-85 years with acute or convalescent COVID-19. Both conserved end residues are part of each CDR3. A D gene is named only where the DNA matches it firmly. Part of the rows lack a size; the others show once, few, many or a class for expanded clones.

d_call: TRBD2
v_call: TRBV18
clone_size: .
j_call: TRBJ2-1
cdr3_aa: CASSPPTSGGYINEQFF
cdr3_nt: TGTGCCAGCTCACCACCGACTAGCGGGGGGTACATTAATGAGCAGTTCTTC

d_call: TRBD2
v_call: TRBV4-1
clone_size: few
j_call: TRBJ2-1
cdr3_aa: CASSQDGREGSYNEQFF
cdr3_nt: TGCGCCAGCAGCCAAGATGGGAGGGAGGGCTCCTACAATGAGCAGTTCTTC

d_call: TRBD1
v_call: TRBV3-1/TRBV3-2
clone_size: .
j_call: TRBJ2-1
cdr3_aa: CASSQRVTGAPNNEQFF
cdr3_nt: TGTGCCAGCAGCCAAAGGGTCACAGGGGCCCCAAACAATGAGCAGTTCTTC

d_call: .
v_call: TRBV7-2
clone_size: .
j_call: TRBJ1-2
cdr3_aa: CASSDRQRLDGYTF
cdr3_nt: TGTGCCAGCAGCGACCGCCAGAGACTGGATGGCTACACCTTC

d_call: .
v_call: TRBV2
clone_size: .
j_call: TRBJ2-7
cdr3_aa: CASIIRDSMMAYEQYF
cdr3_nt: TGTGCCAGCATAATAAGGGACTCAATGATGGCCTACGAGCAGTACTTC

d_call: .
v_call: TRBV27
clone_size: .
j_call: TRBJ1-6
cdr3_aa: CASKWAAWDSPLHF
cdr3_nt: TGTGCCAGCAAGTGGGCAGCCTGGGATTCACCCCTCCACTTT

d_call: TRBD1
v_call: TRBV27
clone_size: .
j_call: TRBJ2-5
cdr3_aa: CASRRDRGETQYF
cdr3_nt: TGTGCCAGCAGAAGGGACAGGGGAGAGACCCAGTACTTC

d_call: TRBD2
v_call: TRBV23-1
clone_size: .
j_call: TRBJ2-7
cdr3_aa: CASSPTHFGTSGYEQYF
cdr3_nt: TGCGCCAGCAGTCCCACCCACTTCGGGACTAGCGGCTACGAGCAGTACTTC

d_call: TRBD2
v_call: TRBV5-1
clone_size: few
j_call: TRBJ2-3
cdr3_aa: CASSLAELAGGEADTQYF
cdr3_nt: TGCGCCAGCAGCTTGGCCGAGCTAGCGGGAGGAGAGGCAGATACGCAGTATTTT

d_call: .
v_call: TRBV6-1
clone_size: .
j_call: TRBJ1-3
cdr3_aa: CASSEGGGGNTIYF
cdr3_nt: TGTGCCAGCAGTGAAGGAGGTGGTGGAAACACCATATATTTT

d_call: .
v_call: TRBV10-3
clone_size: .
j_call: TRBJ2-1
cdr3_aa: CAISELDRTNNEQFF
cdr3_nt: TGTGCCATCAGTGAGCTCGACAGAACCAACAATGAGCAGTTCTTC

d_call: .
v_call: TRBV19
clone_size: .
j_call: TRBJ1-1
cdr3_aa: CASRTRGGSYAEAFF
cdr3_nt: TGTGCCAGTAGGACTAGAGGAGGATCATACGCTGAAGCTTTCTTT

d_call: TRBD1
v_call: TRBV11-2
clone_size: .
j_call: TRBJ1-1
cdr3_aa: CASKDRGANTEAFF
cdr3_nt: TGTGCCAGCAAAGACAGGGGGGCGAACACTGAAGCTTTCTTT

d_call: TRBD1
v_call: TRBV2
clone_size: once
j_call: TRBJ2-5
cdr3_aa: CASSEYRGETQYF
cdr3_nt: TGTGCCAGCAGTGAATACAGGGGTGAGACCCAGTACTTC

d_call: TRBD1
v_call: TRBV4-1
clone_size: .
j_call: TRBJ1-1
cdr3_aa: CASSSRGGTVNTEAFF
cdr3_nt: TGCGCCAGCAGCTCCCGTGGGGGGACAGTGAACACTGAAGCTTTCTTT

d_call: TRBD2
v_call: TRBV10-3
clone_size: .
j_call: TRBJ2-2
cdr3_aa: CAISPGLAGTGGELFF
cdr3_nt: TGTGCCATCAGTCCCGGACTAGCGGGAACCGGCGGGGAGCTGTTTTTT

d_call: TRBD1
v_call: TRBV11-3
clone_size: .
j_call: TRBJ2-7
cdr3_aa: CASSRGGQYEQYF
cdr3_nt: TGTGCCAGCAGTAGAGGGGGACAGTACGAGCAGTACTTC

d_call: .
v_call: TRBV28
clone_size: .
j_call: TRBJ1-1
cdr3_aa: CASSLNQGGTTEAFF
cdr3_nt: TGTGCCAGCAGTTTAAACCAGGGAGGGACCACTGAAGCTTTCTTT

d_call: TRBD1
v_call: TRBV24-1
clone_size: .
j_call: TRBJ1-4
cdr3_aa: CATSDPRTGGLGKLFF
cdr3_nt: TGTGCCACCAGTGACCCCCGGACAGGGGGCCTCGGAAAACTGTTTTTT

d_call: .
v_call: TRBV2
clone_size: .
j_call: TRBJ1-4
cdr3_aa: CASNRAGGEKLFF
cdr3_nt: TGTGCCAGCAATCGGGCCGGAGGGGAAAAACTGTTTTTT

d_call: .
v_call: TRBV7-9
clone_size: .
j_call: TRBJ1-1
cdr3_aa: CASSSRVGNTEAFF
cdr3_nt: TGTGCCAGCAGCTCCAGGGTAGGGAACACTGAAGCTTTCTTT

d_call: .
v_call: TRBV5-1
clone_size: .
j_call: TRBJ1-1
cdr3_aa: CASSFGGASNTEAFF
cdr3_nt: TGCGCCAGCAGCTTCGGGGGGGCGTCGAACACTGAAGCTTTCTTT

d_call: TRBD2
v_call: TRBV5-1
clone_size: .
j_call: TRBJ2-7
cdr3_aa: CASSTFELAGHEQYF
cdr3_nt: TGCGCCAGCAGCACTTTCGAGCTAGCGGGTCACGAGCAGTACTTC

d_call: TRBD1
v_call: TRBV28
clone_size: .
j_call: TRBJ1-6
cdr3_aa: CASRGQQNSPLHF
cdr3_nt: TGTGCCAGCAGGGGACAGCAAAATTCACCCCTCCACTTT

d_call: TRBD2
v_call: TRBV28
clone_size: .
j_call: TRBJ2-7
cdr3_aa: CASSPLRVAGEYEQYF
cdr3_nt: TGTGCCAGCAGCCCCCTTAGGGTAGCGGGAGAGTACGAGCAGTACTTC

d_call: TRBD2
v_call: TRBV28
clone_size: .
j_call: TRBJ2-1
cdr3_aa: CASSWGLAGGAEQFF
cdr3_nt: TGTGCCAGCAGTTGGGGACTAGCGGGAGGGGCTGAGCAGTTCTTC

d_call: TRBD2
v_call: TRBV5-1
clone_size: .
j_call: TRBJ2-1
cdr3_aa: CASSLVPPGTSVTNEQFF
cdr3_nt: TGCGCCAGCAGCTTGGTCCCTCCCGGGACTAGCGTAACTAATGAGCAGTTCTTC

d_call: TRBD2
v_call: TRBV10-3
clone_size: .
j_call: TRBJ2-1
cdr3_aa: CAISESTGGSYNEQFF
cdr3_nt: TGTGCCATCAGTGAGTCTACGGGAGGTTCCTACAATGAGCAGTTCTTC